The 3 T cell receptor beta chains below were found in one sample sequenced in a study of technical replicates of blood from a handful of donors. Repertoires were generated with immunoSEQ multiplex PCR, while TCRdb's copy carries only in-frame clones and drops some. Counted here are over 80,000 clones, roughly 96% occurring once; the ten biggest clones make up approximately 0.33%. The sequenced sample was T cells isolated from PBMCs. The source is a human donor in good health.

This chain links TRBV4-2 with TRBJ2-7; 7 bases line up with TRBD2. With 1 base clipped from V and 4 bases from J, the junction kept 13 bases outside the gene matches. The germline CDR1 and CDR2 sequences are LGHNA and YNFKEQ. This CDR3 is built from 17 residues. The CDR3 loop is CASSQAAWTAGVYEQYF. The CDR3 DNA reads as TGTGCCAGCAGCCAAGCCGCCTGGACGGCGGGGGTTTACGAGCAGTACTTC.

V and J are TRBV9 and TRBJ1-1; D possibly corresponds to TRBD1 (5 bases). This CDR3 has 13 residues. The germline V gene has CDR1 SGDLS and CDR2 YYNGEE. Trimming shortened V by 3 bases and J by 0 bases, and 6 bases separated the two germline ends. As DNA, the CDR3 is TGTGCCAGCAGCGGGGGCATGAACACTGAAGCTTTCTTT. Translation: CASSGGMNTEAFF.

The chain links TRBV7-9 to TRBJ1-1, with D maybe TRBD1 (6 bases). Germline V gene sequence: CDR1 SEHNR, CDR2 FQNEAQ (reference sequence). The length of the CDR3 is 13 residues. The V end lost 7 bases, the J end lost 0 bases, and 9 bases lay between the germline ends. The CDR3 nucleotides read TGTGCCAGCAAGACAGGTATGAACACTGAAGCTTTCTTT. Amino acid sequence: CASKTGMNTEAFF.